Each of the 32 T cell receptor beta chains below was sequenced from the same sample in a study of technical replicates of blood from a few donors. The assay was immunoSEQ multiplex PCR, and TCRdb's table has in-frame clones only and misses some. Of tens of thousands of clones listed, 85% to 95% were seen once; the top ten hold more than 0.3%. Sequencing was performed on T cells isolated from PBMCs. The receptors were gathered from a human donor in good health.

The DNA of the CDR3 is TGTGCCAGCACCCGCGGACAACTGAACACTGAAGCTTTCTTT. It yields the protein CASTRGQLNTEAFF. The rearrangement links TRBV13 to TRBJ1-1, with a possible D match to TRBD1 (5 bases). The germline V and J ends were trimmed by 7 bases and 0 bases, with 12 bases remaining between them. The CDR3 length is 14 residues. CDR1 PRHDT and CDR2 FYEKMQ come from the germline V gene (reference sequence).

This chain joins TRBV5-1 and TRBJ2-7; D possibly corresponds to TRBD2 (6 bases). The CDR3 consists of 14 residues. The germline V gene has CDR1 SGHRS and CDR2 YFSETQ. Trimming removed 5 bases from V and 1 base from J, with 13 bases in between. The CDR3 here is CASSVLAASYEQYF. CDR3 coding DNA: TGCGCCAGCAGTGTATTAGCGGCTTCCTACGAGCAGTACTTC.

The chain combines TRBV7-2 with TRBJ2-2; no definite D call. V was pared by 3 bases and J by 2 bases, with 13 bases between. CDR1 SGHTA and CDR2 FQGNSA come from the germline V gene. The CDR3 totals 16 residues. CDR3 bases: TGTGCCAGCAGCTTCTTGGCCAGAATAAACACCGGGGAGCTGTTTTTT. Translation: CASSFLARINTGELFF.

V usage is TRBV9 and J usage is TRBJ2-7; the match to TRBD1 covers 10 bases. There are 14 residues in the CDR3. Looked up from germline, CDR1 is SGDLS and CDR2 is YYNGEE. Losses at the gene ends were 3 bases for V and 4 bases for J; bases not matched to a gene: 4. Here the CDR3 DNA reads TGTGCCAGCAGCGCGACAGGGGGCGGGTACGAGCAGTACTTC. Its translation is CASSATGGGYEQYF.

This clone was counted once. The chain couples TRBV25-1 to TRBJ2-2; 7 bases match TRBD2. The V gene end was trimmed by 3 bases and the J gene end by 3 bases; junction bases not matched to a gene: 1. In germline, CDR1 is MGHDK, CDR2 SYGVNS. The CDR3 is 14 amino acids. The CDR3 is CASSEGGYTGELFF. The CDR3 DNA is TGTGCCAGCAGTGAGGGGGGGTACACCGGGGAGCTGTTTTTT.

J is TRBJ1-5 and V is TRBV4-2; D is uncertain. The germline V and J ends were trimmed by 0 bases and 2 bases, with 11 bases remaining between them. There are 16 residues in the CDR3. Germline V lookup: CDR1 LGHNA, CDR2 YNFKEQ. CDR3 amino acids: CASSQEHGLGNQPQHF. The CDR3 coding sequence is TGTGCCAGCAGCCAAGAACATGGGCTCGGCAATCAGCCCCAGCATTTT.

In the case of this clone: Different DNA sequences within this sample yield the same CDR3. V usage is TRBV5-1 and J usage is TRBJ2-7, with 9 bases lining up with TRBD1. This CDR3 region has 15 residues. Looked up from germline, CDR1 is SGHRS and CDR2 is YFSETQ. V gave up 2 bases and J gave up 1 base; unmatched junction bases: 4. CDR3 coding DNA: TGCGCCAGCAGCTTCAGACAGGGGGAATCCTACGAGCAGTACTTC. This sequence encodes CASSFRQGESYEQYF.

The gene calls are TRBV5-1 and TRBJ2-3; 8 bases line up with TRBD2. CDR1 SGHRS and CDR2 YFSETQ come from the germline V gene. The CDR3 runs to 16 residues. V shed 4 bases, J shed 0 bases, and the junction held 7 bases outside the gene matches. The CDR3 region is CASSRTTSASTDTQYF. In DNA form, the CDR3 reads TGCGCCAGCAGCCGAACGACTAGCGCTAGCACAGATACGCAGTATTTT.

The chain couples TRBV29-1 to TRBJ2-3; D remains ambiguous. The V end lost 4 bases, the J end lost 0 bases, and 8 bases lay between the germline ends. The length of the CDR3 is 13 residues. CDR1 and CDR2 (germline): SQVTM, ANQGSEA. The CDR3 DNA sequence: TGCAGCGTTGCAGGATCTAGCACAGATACGCAGTATTTT. Protein sequence: CSVAGSSTDTQYF.

This clone was found a few times. CDR3 amino acids: CASSLYSSFLGNQPQHF. The CDR3 coding sequence is TGTGCCAGCAGTTTGTACAGCAGTTTTTTAGGAAATCAGCCCCAGCATTTT. This rearrangement joins TRBV28 to TRBJ1-5; D gene unclear. The CDR3 covers 17 residues. Germline V gene lookup returns CDR1 MDHEN and CDR2 SYDVKM. V lost 3 bases and J 4 bases, leaving 19 bases between the germline ends.

J is TRBJ1-2 and V is TRBV7-8, with D uncertain. The CDR3 is 13 residues long. Germline CDR1 reads SGHVS; CDR2 reads FQNEAQ. The germline V and J ends were trimmed by 3 bases and 8 bases, with 13 bases remaining between them. In DNA, the CDR3 is TGTGCCAGCAGCTTGAGCCCGTTTTTCGGCTACACCTTC. Its protein product is CASSLSPFFGYTF.

The V gene is TRBV7-2, the J gene TRBJ2-7; D not certain. The V and J ends lost 5 bases and 2 bases respectively, with 10 bases between them. Germline CDR1 SGHTA, CDR2 FQGNSA. The CDR3 covers 13 residues. The CDR3 coding sequence is TGTGCCAGCAGCCCCGACATTCCCTACGAGCAGTACTTC. It is translated as CASSPDIPYEQYF.

This rearrangement joins TRBV10-3 to TRBJ2-5, with TRBD1 as a possible D gene (5 bases). Germline loops: CDR1 ENHRY, CDR2 SYGVKD. V was cut by 0 bases and J by 4 bases, with 18 bases left in between. The CDR3 has 17 amino acids. The CDR3 nucleotides are TGTGCCATCAGTGAGTCGATGGGGCCTGCTGGCCGAGAGACCCAGTACTTC. This encodes CAISESMGPAGRETQYF.

This sequence joins TRBV5-6 and TRBJ1-3; D is ambiguous. V lost 1 base and J lost 6, with 5 bases in between. The CDR3 loop spans 12 amino acids. The V gene's germline CDR1 is SGHDT and CDR2 YYEEEE. The CDR3 nucleotides are TGTGCCAGCAGCTTGAGCAAAAACACCATATATTTT. Translation gives CASSLSKNTIYF.

The rearrangement joins TRBV5-4 to TRBJ2-5; TRBD2 is a possible D gene (6 bases). V was cut by 1 base and J by 3 bases, with 13 bases left in between. Looked up from germline, CDR1 is SGHNT and CDR2 is YYREEE (reference sequence). The length of the CDR3 is 15 residues. The CDR3: CASSLSGGAKETQYF. Here the CDR3 DNA reads TGTGCCAGCAGCTTGTCAGGAGGGGCCAAAGAGACCCAGTACTTC.

The chain joins TRBV9 to TRBJ2-4, with D tentatively TRBD2 (5 bases). Germline CDR1 SGDLS, CDR2 YYNGEE. The germline V and J ends were trimmed by 0 bases and 6 bases, with 7 bases remaining between them. The CDR3 contains 13 residues. For the CDR3, the DNA is TGTGCCAGCAGCGTAGGGAGCGGAAACATTCAGTACTTC. It yields the protein CASSVGSGNIQYF. Full variable domain (outside the CDR3, taken from reference TRBV9 and TRBJ2-4): DSGVTQTPKHLITATGQRVTLRCSPRSGDLSVYWYQQSLDQGLQFLIQYYNGEERAKGNILERFSAQQFPDLHSELNLSSLELGDSALYFCASSVGSGNIQYFGAGTRLSVL.

The V and J genes are TRBV9 and TRBJ1-1, with 9 positions matching TRBD1. Germline V gene sequence: CDR1 SGDLS, CDR2 YYNGEE. With V trimmed by 4 bases and J by 5 bases, 6 bases remained unmatched. The CDR3 runs 14 residues. The CDR3 loop reads CASSRRDRETEAFF. The CDR3 DNA follows: TGTGCCAGCAGCCGCCGGGACAGGGAGACTGAAGCTTTCTTT.

The chain employs TRBV9 and TRBJ2-7; D might be TRBD1 (5 bases). CDR1 and CDR2 (germline): SGDLS, YYNGEE. V was pared by 2 bases and J by 6 bases, with 21 bases between. The CDR3 contains 16 residues. The CDR3 spells CASSVGITGPTGEQYF. DNA of the CDR3: TGTGCCAGCAGCGTGGGGATTACAGGTCCTACGGGCGAGCAGTACTTC.

This clone was seen more than once but under ten times. Additional DNA sequences in this sample encode the identical CDR3. The V gene is TRBV5-1, the J gene TRBJ1-5; 8 positions agree with TRBD1. V was clipped by 4 bases and J by 5 bases; unmatched bases: 5. This CDR3 has 14 amino acids. Germline V lookup: CDR1 SGHRS, CDR2 YFSETQ. For the CDR3, the DNA is TGCGCCAGCAGCCCGACAGGGGTTGATCAGCCCCAGCATTTT. Translation gives CASSPTGVDQPQHF. The variable domain in full, with the rest retrieved from reference TRBV5-1 and TRBJ1-5, is KAGVTQTPRYLIKTRGQQVTLSCSPISGHRSVSWYQQTPGQGLQFLFEYFSETQRNKGNFPGRFSGRQFSNSRSEMNVSTLELGDSALYLCASSPTGVDQPQHFGDGTRLSIL.

This clone came up a few times. This rearrangement joins TRBV4-2 to TRBJ1-1; 10 nucleotides agree with TRBD1. This CDR3 has 16 residues. Trimming cost V 0 bases and J 5 bases; bases outside gene matches: 6. CDR1 and CDR2 from the germline V gene are LGHNA and YNFKEQ. The CDR3 DNA reads TGTGCCAGCAGCCAAGAGGGGACAGGGGTTGTGACTGAAGCTTTCTTT. Translating gives CASSQEGTGVVTEAFF.

The chain links TRBV5-1 to TRBJ1-1, with D hard to call. CDR3 size: 13 residues. V lost 2 bases to trimming and J lost 1 base, with 6 bases between them. Germline CDR1 is SGHRS and CDR2 is YFSETQ. The CDR3 DNA follows: TGCGCCAGCAGCTTATCAGAGAACACTGAAGCTTTCTTT. This translates into CASSLSENTEAFF.

V usage is TRBV4-3 and J usage is TRBJ2-3; 14 bases are shared with TRBD2. The CDR3 sequence is 19 residues long. V shed 5 bases, J shed 0 bases, and the junction held 10 bases outside the gene matches. Germline CDR1 and CDR2: LGHNA and YSLEER. CDR3 region: CASSGRGTSGRGSTDTQYF. CDR3 in DNA: TGCGCCAGCAGCGGACGCGGGACTAGCGGGAGAGGGAGCACAGATACGCAGTATTTT.

The rearrangement joins TRBV10-1 to TRBJ2-3; TRBD2 agrees at 7 bases. Germline values: CDR1 WNHNN, CDR2 SYGVQD (reference sequence). V dropped 3 bases and J dropped 6; count of bases not matched to a gene: 6. The CDR3 has 14 amino acids. In DNA form, the CDR3 reads TGCGCCAGCAGTGAAGCGCGGGAGATTGATACGCAGTATTTT. Protein product: CASSEAREIDTQYF.

The J gene is TRBJ2-5, the V gene TRBV7-2, with TRBD1 matching over 7 bases. The CDR3 sequence is 13 residues long. The V segment lost 6 bases and the J segment 1 base; nucleotides outside the gene matches: 2. CDR1 and CDR2 from the germline V gene are SGHTA and FQGNSA. The chain's CDR3 is CASSQGVQETQYF. The CDR3 DNA is TGTGCCAGCAGTCAGGGGGTCCAAGAGACCCAGTACTTC.

The J gene is TRBJ2-5, the V gene TRBV2; D gene ambiguous. The V and J ends lost 4 bases and 2 bases respectively, with 5 bases between them. The length of the CDR3 is 12 residues. Germline assignment: CDR1 SNHLY and CDR2 FYNNEI. The DNA for the CDR3 is TGTGCCAGCAGTGGCCTACAAGAGACCCAGTACTTC. Translation gives CASSGLQETQYF.

The CDR3 reads CASREGGIADSYNEQFF. The CDR3 DNA follows: TGTGCCAGCAGGGAAGGGGGCATAGCGGACTCCTACAATGAGCAGTTCTTC. The chain uses TRBV27 and TRBJ2-1; D possibly corresponds to TRBD1 (7 bases). The V gene lost 6 bases and the J gene lost 0 bases, with 18 bases spanning the gap. This CDR3 has 17 amino acids. Germline CDR1 and CDR2: MNHEY and SMNVEV (reference sequence).

The chain combines TRBV18 with TRBJ2-5, with a possible D match to TRBD1 (6 bases). Trimming stripped 3 bases from V and 2 bases from J, with 16 bases between. CDR3 length: 16 residues. CDR1 is KGHSH and CDR2 is LQKENI in the germline V gene. DNA for the CDR3: TGTGCCAGCTCACCCCTAGGGACAAGCCTTCAAGAGACCCAGTACTTC. Translation: CASSPLGTSLQETQYF.

The V call is TRBV7-9, the J call TRBJ1-3; D remains ambiguous. CDR3 length: 15 residues. Germline V gene data show CDR1 as SEHNR and CDR2 as FQNEAQ (reference sequence). With 1 base removed from V and 0 bases from J, the gap between germline ends came to 7 bases. The CDR3 loop is CASSLEWHSGNTIYF. The DNA of the CDR3 is TGTGCCAGCAGCTTAGAGTGGCACTCTGGAAACACCATATATTTT. The full variable domain, in which reference TRBV7-9 and TRBJ1-3 provide the parts outside the CDR3, is DTGVSQNPRHKITKRGQNVTFRCDPISEHNRLYWYRQTLGQGPEFLTYFQNEAQLEKSRLLSDRFSAERPKGSFSTLEIQRTEQGDSAMYLCASSLEWHSGNTIYFGEGSWLTVV.

The chain recombines TRBV19 with TRBJ1-4; perhaps TRBD1 as D (5 bases). The CDR3 spans 17 residues. Looked up from germline, CDR1 is LNHDA and CDR2 is SQIVND (reference sequence). Trimming pared 3 bases from V and 7 bases from J, leaving 21 bases between. Here the CDR3 DNA reads TGTGCCAGTAGTATCTTGGGGACTCTGGCGGTTGGTGAAAAACTGTTTTTT. Translation: CASSILGTLAVGEKLFF. The whole variable domain, filled in from reference TRBV19 and TRBJ1-4, reads DGGITQSPKYLFRKEGQNVTLSCEQNLNHDAMYWYRQDPGQGLRLIYYSQIVNDFQKGDIAEGYSVSREKKESFPLTVTSAQKNPTAFYLCASSILGTLAVGEKLFFGSGTQLSVL.

The chain links TRBV6-6 to TRBJ1-5; D gene unclear. The germline gives CDR1 MNHNY, CDR2 SVGAGI (reference sequence). There are 13 residues in the CDR3. The germline V and J ends were trimmed by 8 bases and 0 bases, with 8 bases remaining between them. CDR3 region: CASENNSNQPQHF. The DNA of the CDR3 is TGTGCCAGCGAAAACAATAGCAATCAGCCCCAGCATTTT.

V gene TRBV4-3 combines with J gene TRBJ1-3; D is unclear. The germline gives CDR1 LGHNA, CDR2 YSLEER. Trimming removed 1 base at V and 0 bases at J, with 7 bases between. The CDR3 length is 15 residues. The CDR3 nucleotides are TGCGCCAGCAGCCAAGGCCGCTACTCTGGAAACACCATATATTTT. Amino acid sequence: CASSQGRYSGNTIYF.

The chain links TRBV11-3 to TRBJ2-3; TRBD2 aligns across 8 bases. Germline V gene data show CDR1 as SGHNT and CDR2 as YENEEA. The V gene end was trimmed by 4 bases and the J gene end by 5 bases; junction bases not matched to a gene: 23. The CDR3 totals 20 residues. CDR3 loop: CASSSRLSSQRGYVRDTQYF. The CDR3 DNA is TGTGCCAGCAGCTCCCGCTTGTCCTCCCAGCGGGGGTATGTTAGAGATACGCAGTATTTT.